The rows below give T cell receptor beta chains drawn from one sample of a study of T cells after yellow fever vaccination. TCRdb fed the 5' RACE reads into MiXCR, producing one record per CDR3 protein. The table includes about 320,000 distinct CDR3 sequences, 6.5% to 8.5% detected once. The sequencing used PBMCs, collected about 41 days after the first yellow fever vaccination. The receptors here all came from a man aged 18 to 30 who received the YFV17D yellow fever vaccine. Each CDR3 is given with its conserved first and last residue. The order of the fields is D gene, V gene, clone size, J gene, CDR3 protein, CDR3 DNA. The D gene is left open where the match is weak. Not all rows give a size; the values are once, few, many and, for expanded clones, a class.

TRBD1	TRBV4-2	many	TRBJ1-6	CASSQAAGTGKSPLHF	TGTGCCAGCAGCCAAGCCGCCGGGACAGGGAAGTCACCCCTCCACTTT
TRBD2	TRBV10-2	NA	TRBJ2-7	CASSDHRAGARYEQYF	TGCGCCAGCAGTGACCATCGAGCGGGGGCCCGCTACGAGCAGTACTTC
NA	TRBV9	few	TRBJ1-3	CASSVEGNTIYF	TGTGCCAGCAGCGTGGAGGGGAACACCATATATTTT
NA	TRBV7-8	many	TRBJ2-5	CASSRPGLIQETQYF	TGTGCCAGCAGCCGGCCCGGGTTAATTCAAGAGACCCAGTACTTC
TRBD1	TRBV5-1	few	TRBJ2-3	CASSAPDTGTGNTDTQYF	TGCGCCAGCAGCGCTCCAGACACCGGGACAGGGAACACAGATACGCAGTATTTT
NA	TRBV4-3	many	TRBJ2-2	CASSQDGSSGAGELFF	TGCGCCAGCAGCCAAGATGGCTCGTCTGGAGCCGGGGAGCTGTTTTTT
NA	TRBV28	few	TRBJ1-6	CASMTGTGGSPLHF	TGTGCCAGCATGACCGGGACGGGGGGTTCACCCCTCCACTTT
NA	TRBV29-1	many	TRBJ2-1	CSANGVYNEQFF	TGCAGCGCCAATGGTGTCTACAATGAGCAGTTCTTC
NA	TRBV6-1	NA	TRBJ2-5	CASSPRGPQETQYF	TGTGCCAGCAGCCCGAGGGGACCCCAAGAGACCCAGTACTTC
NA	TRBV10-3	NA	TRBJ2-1	CATGLGNEQFF	TGTGCCACCGGGCTAGGGAATGAGCAGTTCTTC
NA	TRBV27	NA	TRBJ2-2	CASSRQIANTGELFF	TGTGCCAGCAGTCGGCAGATAGCGAACACCGGGGAGCTGTTTTTT
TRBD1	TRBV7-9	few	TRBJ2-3	CASSSRGRSTDTQYF	TGTGCCAGCAGCAGCAGGGGGCGTAGCACAGATACGCAGTATTTT
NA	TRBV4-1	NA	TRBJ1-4	CASSQGFGPNEKLFF	TGCGCCAGCAGCCAAGGATTCGGACCTAATGAAAAACTGTTTTTT
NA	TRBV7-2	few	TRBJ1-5	CASSSQNQPQHF	TGTGCCAGCAGCTCCCAAAATCAGCCCCAGCATTTT
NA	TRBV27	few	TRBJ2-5	CASSLGVAPPSETQYF	TGTGCCAGCAGTTTAGGAGTCGCACCTCCGAGTGAGACCCAGTACTTC
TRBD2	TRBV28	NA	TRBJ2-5	CASVAGGGETQYF	TGTGCCAGCGTAGCGGGGGGCGGAGAGACCCAGTACTTC
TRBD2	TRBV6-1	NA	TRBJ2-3	CASSTTPSGGTDTQYF	TGTGCCAGCAGTACCACGCCTAGCGGGGGCACAGATACGCAGTATTTT
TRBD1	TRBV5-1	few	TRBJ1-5	CASSLDPQGDNQPQHF	TGCGCCAGCAGCTTAGACCCACAGGGGGACAATCAGCCCCAGCATTTT
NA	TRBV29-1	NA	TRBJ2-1	CSVEAVSGGNEQFF	TGCAGCGTTGAAGCCGTCTCCGGGGGTAATGAGCAGTTCTTC
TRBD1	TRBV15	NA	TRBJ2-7	CATSRGDSISYEQYF	TGTGCCACCAGCAGAGGGGACAGCATTTCCTACGAGCAGTACTTC
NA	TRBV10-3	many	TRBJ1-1	CAINHGRGTEAFF	TGTGCCATCAACCATGGTAGGGGGACTGAAGCTTTCTTT
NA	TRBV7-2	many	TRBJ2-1	CASSSRPVASYNEQFF	TGTGCCAGCAGCTCGCGGCCGGTGGCCTCCTACAATGAGCAGTTCTTC
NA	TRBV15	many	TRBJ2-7	CATSRLSRSGSYEQYF	TGTGCCACCAGCAGGTTGAGCAGGTCGGGCTCCTACGAGCAGTACTTC
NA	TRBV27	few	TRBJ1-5	CASRLGALNQPQHF	TGTGCCAGCAGGCTAGGGGCTCTCAATCAGCCCCAGCATTTT